These 28 T cell receptor beta chains were sequenced from one sample in a study of tumor-infiltrating lymphocytes in primary liver carcinoma. Joint extraction of RNA and DNA used roughly 18-34 mg of bulk tissue that was unsorted. TCR beta cDNA was reverse-transcribed from 500 ng of total RNA. The reaction used a constant-region primer and ProtoScript II reverse transcriptase. Libraries of TCR beta came from three nested multiplex PCR rounds with slightly modified ARM-PCR. The first two PCR rounds used TRBV1-TRBV30 forward primers with a C-beta reverse primer, roughly 10 cycles each. TCRdb re-called the multiplex PCR reads through MiXCR, storing one row per CDR3 protein. Of 50,000 to 70,000 distinct CDR3 sequences in the sample, just over 70% were seen once. The sample was liver tumor tissue from sampling region 2. Indicated subset: tumor region T2, inferior pole. The receptors here all came from a man aged 35 to 55 with primary liver carcinoma and hepatitis B virus infection.

This clonotype turned up a few times. It may be a read error: a sequence one base away is much more abundant. J is TRBJ2-3 and V is TRBV7-8; maybe TRBD1 (8 bases). V was shortened by 7 bases and J by 6 bases, with 23 bases between the two germline ends. Germline loops: CDR1 SGHVS, CDR2 FQNEAQ. The CDR3 totals 16 residues. CDR3 in amino acids: CASNSTGGGYSDTQYF. DNA for the CDR3: TGTGCCAGCAACTCAACAGGGGGGGGATATTCGGATACGCAGTATTTT.

Of note for this clonotype: A read error may be the cause here, since a much bigger clone is one base away. The chain carries TRBV29-1 and TRBJ2-3, with D perhaps TRBD2 (6 bases). Trimming removed 7 bases at V and 2 bases at J, with 19 bases between. This CDR3 is built from 15 residues. Germline lookup yields CDR1 SQVTM and CDR2 ANQGSEA. The CDR3 reads CSARGRDFFTDTQYF. In nucleotides, the CDR3 is TGCAGCGCTAGGGGAAGGGACTTCTTCACAGATACGCAGTATTTT.

To note about this clonotype: One end of the junction is discordant with germline, which a read error may explain. This chain uses TRBV11-2 with TRBJ2-7; TRBD1 might be the D (5 bases). Germline lookup yields CDR1 SGHAT and CDR2 FQNNGV. CDR3 length equals 14 residues. The CDR3 sequence is CARSSNRNSYEKYF. CDR3 nucleotide sequence: TGTGCCAGGAGCTCTAACAGGAACTCCTACGAGAAGTACTTC.

On this clonotype itself: The junction departs from germline at one end; a sequencing error may be responsible. The gene calls are TRBV5-1 and TRBJ2-1; tentatively, D is TRBD2 (6 bases). Germline V gene lookup returns CDR1 SGHRS and CDR2 YFSETQ. The CDR3 sequence is 15 residues long. The CDR3 spells CANSWRLVSYNEQFF. The CDR3, as DNA: TGCGCCAACAGCTGGAGACTAGTATCCTACAATGAGCAGTTCTTC.

The gene calls are TRBV6-6 and TRBJ2-7; D possibly matches TRBD1 or TRBD2 (5 bases each). The V gene lost 6 bases and the J gene lost 13 bases, with 25 bases spanning the gap. Germline loops: CDR1 MNHNY, CDR2 SVGAGI (reference sequence). The CDR3 spans 14 residues. The CDR3: CASRKGQAVGDQYF. The CDR3 DNA sequence: TGTGCCAGCAGAAAAGGACAAGCGGTAGGCGACCAATACTTC.

The rearrangement links TRBV14 to TRBJ2-1, with 8 bases that match TRBD2. The CDR3 contains 16 residues. Germline loops: CDR1 SGHDN, CDR2 FVKESK. This chain's CDR3 is CVSSAVAGWVINEQFF. CDR3 coding DNA: TGTGTCAGTAGTGCCGTAGCGGGATGGGTAATCAATGAGCAGTTCTTC.

This clonotype was found many times. The chain carries TRBV6-2 or TRBV6-3 and TRBJ2-5; maybe TRBD1 (5 bases). This CDR3 region has 14 residues. V was trimmed by 5 bases and J by 7 bases, leaving 17 bases between them. CDR1 is MNHEY and CDR2 is SVGEGT in the germline V gene. CDR3 bases: TGTGCCAGCAGTCCCTCGAGCGAGCAGGGGACCCAGTACTTC. This codes for CASSPSSEQGTQYF.

The V call is TRBV29-1, the J call TRBJ2-7; 9 bases align to TRBD1. The germline gives CDR1 SQVTM, CDR2 ANQGSEA. The CDR3 has 12 amino acids. The V gene end was trimmed by 7 bases and the J gene end by 2 bases; junction bases not matched to a gene: 3. CDR3 protein: CSAGTGTYEQYF. In nucleotides, the CDR3 is TGCAGCGCCGGGACAGGGACCTACGAGCAGTACTTC.

As concerns this clonotype: The CDR3 does not close with the conserved phenylalanine or tryptophan, likely indicating a read error. The chain recombines TRBV11-2 with TRBJ2-5; a possible D gene is TRBD2 (6 bases). Germline V gene data show CDR1 as SGHAT and CDR2 as FQNNGV. CDR3 length equals 16 residues. The CDR3 DNA is TGTCCCAGCAGCCAAGCTCCTGGCGGGGCGAAAGAGACCCAGTACCTC. Its translation is CPSSQAPGGAKETQYL.

With regard to this clonotype: One junction end does not reproduce the germline sequence, and a read error may be involved. V usage is TRBV6-1 and J usage is TRBJ2-3; 7 bases align to TRBD2. The CDR3 has 14 amino acids. Germline V gene data show CDR1 as MNHNS and CDR2 as SASEGT. Written as DNA, the CDR3 is TGTGACAGCAGTGATGGTAGCGGGACAGATACGCAGTATTTT. Translating it yields CDSSDGSGTDTQYF.

This clonotype was found many times. The rearrangement links TRBV7-8 to TRBJ1-2, with 7 bases identical to TRBD1. Germline V CDR1 and CDR2: SGHVS, FQNEAQ. The V segment lost 5 bases and the J segment 1 base; nucleotides outside the gene matches: 7. The CDR3 covers 15 residues. The CDR3 region has the DNA TGTGCCAGCAGCCCCCGGACAGGAGTTAACTATGGCTACACCTTC. Protein: CASSPRTGVNYGYTF.

The chain recombines TRBV7-9 with TRBJ2-1; 7 nucleotides align to TRBD2. Germline CDR1 SEHNR, CDR2 FQNEAQ (reference sequence). The trim removed 4 bases at V and 8 bases at J, leaving 14 bases unmatched. There are 16 residues in the CDR3. CDR3: CASSSTTGGSFYEQFF. In nucleotides, the CDR3 is TGTGCCAGCAGCTCTACAACTGGCGGGAGTTTCTATGAGCAGTTCTTC.

This clonotype was found a few times. One end of the junction varies from germline; a read error may be responsible. J is TRBJ1-2 and V is TRBV7-8, with a weak D call TRBD1 (5 bases). The germline CDR1 and CDR2 sequences are SGHVS and FQNEAQ. The CDR3 is made up of 12 amino acids. CDR3 protein: CASSLVGDGCTF. As DNA, the CDR3 is TGTGCCAGCAGCTTAGTAGGGGACGGCTGCACCTTC.

Comments on this clonotype: Possible read error: a much larger clone is one base away. J is TRBJ2-7 and V is TRBV28; 8 bases map to TRBD2. Looked up from germline, CDR1 is MDHEN and CDR2 is SYDVKM. The CDR3 is made up of 14 amino acids. With V trimmed by 4 bases and J by 6 bases, 8 bases remained unmatched. The DNA for the CDR3 is TGTGCCAGCAGTTCGGGGGGGGCTACAGGCGAGCAGTACTTC. Protein sequence: CASSSGGATGEQYF.

On this clonotype: A junction boundary mismatches the germline segment, possibly from a read error. The chain is built from TRBV5-1 and TRBJ2-5; D might be TRBD2 (5 bases). This CDR3 comprises 16 residues. CDR1 is SGHRS, CDR2 YFSETQ, per germline. The CDR3 coding sequence is TGCGCCAGCAGTTTGGCCGGGCGGGTGATCCAAGAGACCCAGTACTTC. Its translation is CASSLAGRVIQETQYF.

The chain couples TRBV10-1 to TRBJ2-4, with 10 bases identical to TRBD2. Losses at the gene ends were 6 bases for V and 2 bases for J; bases not matched to a gene: 7. Germline CDR1 WNHNN, CDR2 SYGVQD (reference sequence). CDR3 length: 16 amino acids. The chain's CDR3 is CASSTLAGRTKNIQYF. The CDR3 coding sequence is TGCGCCAGCAGCACACTAGCGGGAAGGACCAAAAACATTCAGTACTTC.

Notes on this clonotype: The final CDR3 position lacks the conserved phenylalanine or tryptophan, pointing to a likely read error. This rearrangement joins TRBV11-2 to TRBJ2-7, with 8 positions matching TRBD2. V gave up 4 bases and J gave up 6 bases; unmatched junction bases: 14. CDR1 and CDR2 (germline): SGHAT, FQNNGV. The CDR3 has 16 residues. CDR3 sequence reads: CASSYGGRTSGSEQYI. The CDR3 nucleotides read TGTGCCAGCAGCTACGGCGGGAGGACCTCGGGAAGCGAGCAGTACATC.

The V and J genes are TRBV11-2 and TRBJ2-7, with 8 bases matching TRBD2. This CDR3 spans 16 amino acids. Per germline, CDR1 SGHAT and CDR2 FQNNGV. Trimming at V came to 2 bases and at J to 13 bases, leaving 19 bases not matched to a gene. CDR3 DNA sequence: TGTGCCAGCAGCTTAAATAGCGGGGTGCTAGGCTACGGGCAATACTTC. Translated: CASSLNSGVLGYGQYF.

This clonotype was counted only a few times. One junction end disagrees with the germline gene, perhaps due to a read error. The chain uses TRBV5-1 and TRBJ2-2; perhaps TRBD1 as D (5 bases). Germline CDR1 and CDR2: SGHRS and YFSETQ. The CDR3 runs 16 residues. The CDR3 is CVSSLHHRTNTGELFF. The CDR3 bases are TGCGTCAGCAGCTTACATCACAGGACGAACACCGGGGAGCTGTTTTTT.

The rearrangement joins TRBV6-6 to TRBJ1-1; TRBD1 might be the D (6 bases). This CDR3 comprises 14 residues. CDR1 MNHNY and CDR2 SVGAGI come from the germline V gene (reference sequence). Trimming cost V 8 bases and J 1 base, with 14 bases left between them. This chain's CDR3 is CASRSTGQNTEAFF. CDR3 DNA: TGTGCCAGCCGAAGCACAGGGCAGAACACTGAAGCTTTCTTT.

On this clonotype: A single base separates this from a much larger clone, so it may be a read error. The chain joins TRBV5-1 to TRBJ2-7; D is perhaps TRBD2 (5 bases). Per the germline V gene, CDR1 is SGHRS and CDR2 is YFSETQ. V was clipped by 4 bases and J by 0 bases, with 11 bases between them. This CDR3 region has 14 residues. The CDR3 DNA sequence: TGCGCCAGCAGCCAAGACGGGATCTCCTACGAGCAGTACTTC. As protein: CASSQDGISYEQYF.

A remark on this clonotype: A read error may account for a junction end that differs from germline. This rearrangement joins TRBV11-2 to TRBJ2-5; TRBD2 matches 7 bases. The germline V gene encodes CDR1 SGHAT and CDR2 FQNNGV. The CDR3 is 16 residues long. In DNA form, the CDR3 reads TGTGTCAGCAGCAAAACTCCTGACGGGGGGAAAGAGACACAGTACTTC. Translation: CVSSKTPDGGKETQYF.

This clonotype was picked up a small number of times. A junction end diverges from the germline sequence, so it may reflect a read error. This chain links TRBV25-1 with TRBJ1-4; 8 bases match TRBD1. Germline V gene lookup returns CDR1 MGHDK and CDR2 SYGVNS. CDR3 length: 15 amino acids. The CDR3 reads CASNEGGQGGEKLFF. CDR3 nucleotide sequence: TGTGCCAGCAATGAAGGCGGACAGGGAGGGGAAAAACTGTTTTTT.

As to this clonotype: No conserved phenylalanine or tryptophan ends this CDR3, so it is likely a read error. The DNA is omitted, as the CDR3 cannot be located on it reliably, and the CDR3 follows TCRdb's listing. The CDR3 here is CASSQTIALAGVIDTRYL. The chain carries TRBV4-1 and TRBJ2-3; the listed D gene, TRBD2, was not tested against the DNA. The germline V gene has CDR1 MGHRA and CDR2 YSYEKL. Termini included, the CDR3 measures 18 amino acids.

This clonotype was seen once. The junction departs from the called germline gene at one end, perhaps through a read error. The V call is TRBV29-1, the J call TRBJ1-1, with D unresolved. The germline gives CDR1 SQVTM, CDR2 ANQGSEA. CDR3 length equals 14 residues. The CDR3 DNA reads TGCAGCATTGTTTGGATTGTGAAGAACGCTGAAGCTTTCTTT. This codes for CSIVWIVKNAEAFF.

The gene calls are TRBV12-3 or TRBV12-4 and TRBJ1-5; D gene uncertain. The CDR3 length is 13 residues. The germline V and J ends were trimmed by 2 bases and 7 bases, with 9 bases remaining between them. The CDR3 region has the DNA TGTGCCAGCAGTTTAAGTGGGTCACAGCCCCAGCATTTT. Residues: CASSLSGSQPQHF.

This clonotype was seen only a few times. Given a much more abundant clone one base away, this may be a read error. CDR3: CASSQVGQSAKNIRYF. The CDR3 DNA follows: TGCGCCAGCAGCCAAGTAGGACAGTCGGCCAAAAACATTCGGTACTTC. J is TRBJ2-4 and V is TRBV4-1; TRBD1 might be the D (6 bases). This CDR3 region has 16 residues. Germline assignment: CDR1 MGHRA and CDR2 YSYEKL.

On this clonotype: The conserved closing phenylalanine or tryptophan is absent in this CDR3, likely reflecting a read error. J is TRBJ2-5 and V is TRBV7-9; possible D gene TRBD1, 5 bases. The CDR3 extends over 13 amino acids. CDR1 and CDR2 from the germline V gene are SEHNR and FQNEAQ (reference sequence). CDR3 bases: TGTGCCAGCAGCTTAAGGGGCCAAGATACCCAGTACTCC. Its protein product is CASSLRGQDTQYS.